What follows is one TCR beta chain and its context. Libraries were prepared by immunoSEQ multiplex PCR; TCRdb keeps only in-frame clonotypes and omits some of them. This table has around 200,000 clones, 65% to 80% appearing once. These data originate in a study of cytotoxic CD8 clonotypes in ibrutinib-treated CLL. Trimming shortened V by 0 bases and J by 8 bases, and 17 bases separated the two germline ends. This CDR3 has 15 amino acids. CDR1 is SGHRS, CDR2 YFSETQ, per germline. The TCR comes from a human donor with chronic lymphocytic leukemia. This chain uses TRBV5-1 with TRBJ1-2; a weak D match, TRBD1 (5 bases). The sample consisted of PBMCs, taken after 12 months of ibrutinib treatment. The DNA of the CDR3 is TGCGCCAGCAGCTTGGGTCAGGGACCCTTGGAGGGCTACACCTTC. Its protein product is CASSLGQGPLEGYTF.